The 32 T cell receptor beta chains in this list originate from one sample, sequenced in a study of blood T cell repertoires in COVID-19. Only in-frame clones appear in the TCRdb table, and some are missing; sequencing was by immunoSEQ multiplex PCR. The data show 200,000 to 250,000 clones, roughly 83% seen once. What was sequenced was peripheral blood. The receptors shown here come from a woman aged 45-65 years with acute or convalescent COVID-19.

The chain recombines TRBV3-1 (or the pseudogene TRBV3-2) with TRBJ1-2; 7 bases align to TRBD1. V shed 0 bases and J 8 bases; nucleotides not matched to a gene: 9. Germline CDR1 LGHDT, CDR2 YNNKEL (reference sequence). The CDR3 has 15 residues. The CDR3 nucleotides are TGTGCCAGCAGCCAAGAGCACGGACAGGATATAGGCTACACCTTC. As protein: CASSQEHGQDIGYTF.

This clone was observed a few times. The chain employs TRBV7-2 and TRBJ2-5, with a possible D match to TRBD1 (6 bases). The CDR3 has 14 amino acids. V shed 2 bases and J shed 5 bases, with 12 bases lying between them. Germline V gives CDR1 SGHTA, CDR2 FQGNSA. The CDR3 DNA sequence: TGTGCCAGCAGCTTAACACAGGGTCGGGAGACCCAGTACTTC. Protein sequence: CASSLTQGRETQYF. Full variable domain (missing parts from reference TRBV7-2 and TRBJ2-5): GAGVSQSPSNKVTEKGKDVELRCDPISGHTALYWYRQSLGQGLEFLIYFQGNSAPDKSGLPSDRFSAERTGGSVSTLTIQRTQQEDSAVYLCASSLTQGRETQYFGPGTRLLVL.

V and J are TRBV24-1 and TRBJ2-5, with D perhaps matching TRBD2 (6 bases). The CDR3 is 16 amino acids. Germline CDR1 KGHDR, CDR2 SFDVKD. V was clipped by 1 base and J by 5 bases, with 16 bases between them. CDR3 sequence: CATSDFGGKMEETQYF. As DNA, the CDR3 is TGTGCCACCAGTGATTTTGGAGGGAAAATGGAGGAGACCCAGTACTTC.

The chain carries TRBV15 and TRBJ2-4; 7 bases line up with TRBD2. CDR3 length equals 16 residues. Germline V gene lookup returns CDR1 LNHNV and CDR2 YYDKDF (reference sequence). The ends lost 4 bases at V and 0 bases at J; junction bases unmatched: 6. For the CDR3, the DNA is TGTGCCACCAGCAACCTAGCGGCCCTAGCCAAAAACATTCAGTACTTC. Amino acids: CATSNLAALAKNIQYF. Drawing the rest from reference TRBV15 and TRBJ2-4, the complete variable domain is DAMVIQNPRYQVTQFGKPVTLSCSQTLNHNVMYWYQQKSSQAPKLLFHYYDKDFNNEADTPDNFQSRRPNTSFCFLDIRSPGLGDTAMYLCATSNLAALAKNIQYFGAGTRLSVL.

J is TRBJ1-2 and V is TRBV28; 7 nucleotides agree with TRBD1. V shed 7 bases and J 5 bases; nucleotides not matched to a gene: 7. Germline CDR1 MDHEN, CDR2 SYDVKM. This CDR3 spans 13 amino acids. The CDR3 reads CASKKTGRYGYTF. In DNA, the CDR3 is TGTGCCAGCAAAAAGACAGGGCGATATGGCTACACCTTC.

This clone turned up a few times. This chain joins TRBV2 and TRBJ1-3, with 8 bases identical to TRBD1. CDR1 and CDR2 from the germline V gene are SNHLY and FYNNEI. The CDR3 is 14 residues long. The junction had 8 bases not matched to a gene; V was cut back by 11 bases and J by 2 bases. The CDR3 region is CASNARGPGNTIYF. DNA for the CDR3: TGTGCCTCAAATGCCAGGGGGCCTGGAAACACCATATATTTT.

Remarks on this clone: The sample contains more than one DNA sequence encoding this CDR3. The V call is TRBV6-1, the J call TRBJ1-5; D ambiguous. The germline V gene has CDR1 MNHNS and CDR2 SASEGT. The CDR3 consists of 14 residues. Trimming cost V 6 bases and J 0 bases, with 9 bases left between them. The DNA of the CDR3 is TGTGCCAGCAGAGCGGGTAATAGCAATCAGCCCCAGCATTTT. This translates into CASRAGNSNQPQHF.

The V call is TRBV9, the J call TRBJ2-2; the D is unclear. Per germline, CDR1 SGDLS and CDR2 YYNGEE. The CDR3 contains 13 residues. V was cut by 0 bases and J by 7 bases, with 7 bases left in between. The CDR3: CASSVGLIGELFF. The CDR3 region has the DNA TGTGCCAGCAGCGTAGGACTGATCGGGGAGCTGTTTTTT.

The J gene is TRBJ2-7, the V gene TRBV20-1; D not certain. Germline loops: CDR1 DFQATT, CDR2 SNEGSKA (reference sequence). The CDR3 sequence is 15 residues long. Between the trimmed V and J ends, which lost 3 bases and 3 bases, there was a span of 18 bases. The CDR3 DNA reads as TGCAGTGCTAGTCAAATTTCGTACGGAGACTACGAGCAGTACTTC. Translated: CSASQISYGDYEQYF.

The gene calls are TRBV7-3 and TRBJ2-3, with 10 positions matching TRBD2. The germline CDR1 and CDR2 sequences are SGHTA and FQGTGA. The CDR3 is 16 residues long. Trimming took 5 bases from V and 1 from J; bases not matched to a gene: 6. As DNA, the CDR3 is TGTGCCAGCAGCCCTATGAGCGGGGGGGGCACAGATACGCAGTATTTT. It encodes CASSPMSGGGTDTQYF.

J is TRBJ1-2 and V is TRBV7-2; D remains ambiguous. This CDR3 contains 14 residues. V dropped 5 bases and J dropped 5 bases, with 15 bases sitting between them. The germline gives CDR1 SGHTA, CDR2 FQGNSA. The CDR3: CASSTPNGGYGYTF. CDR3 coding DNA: TGTGCCAGCAGCACACCAAACGGAGGGTATGGCTACACCTTC.

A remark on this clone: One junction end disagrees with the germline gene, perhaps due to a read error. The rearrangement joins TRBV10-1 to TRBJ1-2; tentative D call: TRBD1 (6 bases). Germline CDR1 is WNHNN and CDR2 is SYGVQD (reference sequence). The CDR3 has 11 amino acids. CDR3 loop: CASSEQSDSDF. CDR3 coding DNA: TGCGCCAGCAGTGAGCAATCGGACAGCGACTTC.

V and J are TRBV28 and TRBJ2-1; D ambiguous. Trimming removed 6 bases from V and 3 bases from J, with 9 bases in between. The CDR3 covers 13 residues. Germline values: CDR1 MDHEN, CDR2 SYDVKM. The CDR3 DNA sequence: TGTGCCAGCAGCACAACCTTCTACAATGAGCAGTTCTTC. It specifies CASSTTFYNEQFF.

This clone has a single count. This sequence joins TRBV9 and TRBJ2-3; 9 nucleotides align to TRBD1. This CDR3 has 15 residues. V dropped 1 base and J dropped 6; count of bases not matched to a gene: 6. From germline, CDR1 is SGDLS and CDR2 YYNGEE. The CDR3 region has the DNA TGTGCCAGCAGCGTATCCGGACAGGGGAGGGATACGCAGTATTTT. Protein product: CASSVSGQGRDTQYF.

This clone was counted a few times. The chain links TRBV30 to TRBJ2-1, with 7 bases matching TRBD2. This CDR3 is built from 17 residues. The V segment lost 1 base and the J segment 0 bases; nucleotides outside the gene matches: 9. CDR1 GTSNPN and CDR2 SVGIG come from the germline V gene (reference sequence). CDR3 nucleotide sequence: TGTGCCTGGAGTGGACGGGGAGGGAGCCTCTCCTACAATGAGCAGTTCTTC. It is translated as CAWSGRGGSLSYNEQFF.

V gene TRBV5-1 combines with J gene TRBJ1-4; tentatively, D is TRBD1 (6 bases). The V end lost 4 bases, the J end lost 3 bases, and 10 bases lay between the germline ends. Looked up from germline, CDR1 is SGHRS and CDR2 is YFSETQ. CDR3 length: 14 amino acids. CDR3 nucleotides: TGCGCCAGCAGCCTACAGGGAGCTAATGAAAAACTGTTTTTT. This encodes CASSLQGANEKLFF.

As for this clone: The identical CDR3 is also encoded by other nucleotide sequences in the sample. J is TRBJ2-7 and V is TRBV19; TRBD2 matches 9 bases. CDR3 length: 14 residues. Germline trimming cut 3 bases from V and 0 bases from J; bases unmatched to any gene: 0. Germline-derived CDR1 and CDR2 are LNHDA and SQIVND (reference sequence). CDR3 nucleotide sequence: TGTGCCAGTAGTATTAGCGGGAGCTCCTACGAGCAGTACTTC. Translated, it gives CASSISGSSYEQYF.

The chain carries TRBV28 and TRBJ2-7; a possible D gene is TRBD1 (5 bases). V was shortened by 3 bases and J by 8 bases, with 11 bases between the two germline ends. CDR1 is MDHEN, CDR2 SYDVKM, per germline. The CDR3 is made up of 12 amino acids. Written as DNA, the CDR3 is TGTGCCAGCAGTTTTGGCAGGGCCAAGCAGTACTTC. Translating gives CASSFGRAKQYF.

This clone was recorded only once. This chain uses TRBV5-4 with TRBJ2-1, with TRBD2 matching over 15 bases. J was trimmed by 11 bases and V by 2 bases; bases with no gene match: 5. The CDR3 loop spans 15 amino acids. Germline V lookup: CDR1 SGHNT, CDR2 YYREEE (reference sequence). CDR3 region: CASSLAGLAGGQQFF. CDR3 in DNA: TGTGCCAGCAGCTTAGCGGGACTAGCGGGGGGCCAGCAGTTCTTC.

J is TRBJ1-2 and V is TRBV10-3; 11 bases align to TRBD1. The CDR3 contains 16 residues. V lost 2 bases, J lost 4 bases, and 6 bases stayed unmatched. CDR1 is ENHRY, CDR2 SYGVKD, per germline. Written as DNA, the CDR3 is TGTGCCATCAGTGAGCCGAGGACAGGGGGCAGCTATGGCTACACCTTC. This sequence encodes CAISEPRTGGSYGYTF.

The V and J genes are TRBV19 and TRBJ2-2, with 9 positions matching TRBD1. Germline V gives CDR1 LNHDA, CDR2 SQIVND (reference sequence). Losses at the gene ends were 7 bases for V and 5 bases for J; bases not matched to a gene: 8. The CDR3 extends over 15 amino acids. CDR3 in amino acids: CASNTRQGETGELFF. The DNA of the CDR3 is TGTGCCAGTAATACCAGACAGGGGGAGACCGGGGAGCTGTTTTTT. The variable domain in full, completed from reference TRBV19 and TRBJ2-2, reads DGGITQSPKYLFRKEGQNVTLSCEQNLNHDAMYWYRQDPGQGLRLIYYSQIVNDFQKGDIAEGYSVSREKKESFPLTVTSAQKNPTAFYLCASNTRQGETGELFFGEGSRLTVL.

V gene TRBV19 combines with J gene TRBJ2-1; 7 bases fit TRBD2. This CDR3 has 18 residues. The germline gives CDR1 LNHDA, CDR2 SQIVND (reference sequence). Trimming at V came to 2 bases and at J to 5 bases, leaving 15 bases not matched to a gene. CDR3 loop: CASSIILGGSRENNEQFF. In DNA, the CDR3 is TGTGCCAGTAGTATAATTCTCGGGGGGAGTAGGGAAAACAATGAGCAGTTCTTC. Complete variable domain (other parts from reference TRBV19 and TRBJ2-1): DGGITQSPKYLFRKEGQNVTLSCEQNLNHDAMYWYRQDPGQGLRLIYYSQIVNDFQKGDIAEGYSVSREKKESFPLTVTSAQKNPTAFYLCASSIILGGSRENNEQFFGPGTRLTVL.

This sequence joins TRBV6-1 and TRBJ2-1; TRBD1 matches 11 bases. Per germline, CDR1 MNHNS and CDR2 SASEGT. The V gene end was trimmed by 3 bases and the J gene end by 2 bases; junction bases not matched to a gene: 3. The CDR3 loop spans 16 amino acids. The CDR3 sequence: CASSDMGQGAYNEQFF. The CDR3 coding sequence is TGTGCCAGCAGTGATATGGGACAGGGGGCCTACAATGAGCAGTTCTTC.

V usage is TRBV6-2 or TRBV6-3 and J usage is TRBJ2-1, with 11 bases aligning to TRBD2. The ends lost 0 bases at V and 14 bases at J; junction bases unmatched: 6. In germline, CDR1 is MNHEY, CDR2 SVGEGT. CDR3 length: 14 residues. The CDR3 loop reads CASSYSSSGGFEFF. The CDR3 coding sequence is TGTGCCAGCAGTTACTCTTCTAGCGGGGGGTTTGAGTTCTTC.

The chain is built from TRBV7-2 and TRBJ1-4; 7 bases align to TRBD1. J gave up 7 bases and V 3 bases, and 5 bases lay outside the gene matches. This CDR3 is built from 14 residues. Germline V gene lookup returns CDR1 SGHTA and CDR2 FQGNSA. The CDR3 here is CASSFTGASEKLFF. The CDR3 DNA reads TGTGCCAGCAGCTTCACAGGGGCAAGTGAAAAACTGTTTTTT.

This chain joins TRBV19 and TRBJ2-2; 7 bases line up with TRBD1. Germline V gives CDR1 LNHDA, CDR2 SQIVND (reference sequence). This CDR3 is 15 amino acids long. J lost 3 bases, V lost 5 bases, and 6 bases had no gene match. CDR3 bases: TGTGCCAGTAGTCGCACAGGGGTCGACACCGGGGAGCTGTTTTTT. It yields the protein CASSRTGVDTGELFF.

This CDR3 reads CASSGDGQLTSPLHF. The CDR3 nucleotides are TGTGCCAGCAGTGGAGACGGACAGCTGACTTCACCCCTCCACTTT. This sequence joins TRBV2 and TRBJ1-6, with TRBD1 as a possible D gene (6 bases). With 4 bases removed from V and 9 bases from J, the gap between germline ends came to 16 bases. This CDR3 has 15 residues. Germline V gene sequence: CDR1 SNHLY, CDR2 FYNNEI.

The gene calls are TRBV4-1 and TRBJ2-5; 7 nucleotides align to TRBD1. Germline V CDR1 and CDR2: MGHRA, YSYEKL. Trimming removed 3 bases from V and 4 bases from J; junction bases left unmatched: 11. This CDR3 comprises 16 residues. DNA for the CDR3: TGCGCCAGCAGCCACTTGCCCGGGACAGTACCAGAGACCCAGTACTTC. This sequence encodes CASSHLPGTVPETQYF.

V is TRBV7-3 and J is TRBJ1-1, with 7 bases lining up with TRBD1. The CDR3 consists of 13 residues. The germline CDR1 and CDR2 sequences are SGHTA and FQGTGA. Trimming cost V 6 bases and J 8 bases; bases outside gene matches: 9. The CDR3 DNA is TGTGCCAGCAGGCCGACAGGGTCGGGAGAAGCTTTCTTT. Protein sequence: CASRPTGSGEAFF.

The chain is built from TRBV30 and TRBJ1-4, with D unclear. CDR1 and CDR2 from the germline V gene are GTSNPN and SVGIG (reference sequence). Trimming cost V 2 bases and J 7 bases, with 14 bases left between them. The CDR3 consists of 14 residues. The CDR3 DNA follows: TGTGCCTGGAGTTTTTCAGGTTCGAGTGAAAAACTGTTTTTT. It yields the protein CAWSFSGSSEKLFF.

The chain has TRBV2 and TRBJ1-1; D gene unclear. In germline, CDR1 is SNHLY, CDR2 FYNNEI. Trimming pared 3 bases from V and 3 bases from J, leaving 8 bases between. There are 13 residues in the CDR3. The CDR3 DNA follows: TGTGCCAGCAGTGATCCCGGGTACACTGAAGCTTTCTTT. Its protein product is CASSDPGYTEAFF.

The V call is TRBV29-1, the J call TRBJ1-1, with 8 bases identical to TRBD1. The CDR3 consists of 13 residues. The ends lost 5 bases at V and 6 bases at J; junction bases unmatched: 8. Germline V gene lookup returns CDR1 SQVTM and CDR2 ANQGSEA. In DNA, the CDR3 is TGCAGCGTTTCGTCAGGGGGCGCGGCTGAAGCTTTCTTT. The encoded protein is CSVSSGGAAEAFF. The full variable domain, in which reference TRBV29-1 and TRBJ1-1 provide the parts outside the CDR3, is SAVISQKPSRDICQRGTSLTIQCQVDSQVTMMFWYRQQPGQSLTLIATANQGSEATYESGFVIDKFPISRPNLTFSTLTVSNMSPEDSSIYLCSVSSGGAAEAFFGQGTRLTVV.